Each of the 22 T cell receptor beta chains below was sequenced from the same sample in a study of blood T cell repertoires in COVID-19. This table comes from immunoSEQ multiplex PCR, and its TCRdb copy is limited to in-frame clones, with some not included. The data contain about 39,000 clones, 76% of them singletons. The sample consisted of peripheral blood. The receptors originated from a man older than 75 with acute or convalescent COVID-19.

The V gene is TRBV29-1, the J gene TRBJ2-3, with D possibly matching TRBD1 (6 bases). CDR1 is SQVTM, CDR2 ANQGSEA, per germline. V was clipped by 7 bases and J by 7 bases, with 21 bases between them. The CDR3 has 14 amino acids. This chain's CDR3 is CSALTGFSGNTQYF. The DNA of the CDR3 is TGCAGCGCTTTAACAGGGTTTAGTGGGAATACGCAGTATTTT.

This clone was seen only once. The V call is TRBV5-4, the J call TRBJ1-6, with 9 positions matching TRBD1. V lost 5 bases to trimming and J lost 8 bases; unmatched junction nucleotides: 8. The germline CDR1 and CDR2 sequences are SGHNT and YYREEE (reference sequence). The CDR3 covers 15 residues. The CDR3: CASRVTGGPDSPLHF. DNA of the CDR3: TGTGCCAGCAGAGTAACAGGGGGCCCGGATTCACCCCTCCACTTT. Based on the CDR3 plus reference TRBV5-4 and TRBJ1-6, the full variable domain is ETGVTQSPTHLIKTRGQQVTLRCSSQSGHNTVSWYQQALGQGPQFIFQYYREEENGRGNFPPRFSGLQFPNYSSELNVNALELDDSALYLCASRVTGGPDSPLHFGNGTRLTVT.

In its sample, this clone was seen a few times. The V gene is TRBV27, the J gene TRBJ2-3; D is uncertain. This CDR3 spans 15 amino acids. V lost 2 bases, J lost 0 bases, and 9 bases lay in between. Germline CDR1 MNHEY, CDR2 SMNVEV (reference sequence). In DNA form, the CDR3 reads TGTGCCAGCAGTTTAGGCCAGCGTAGCACAGATACGCAGTATTTT. It codes for CASSLGQRSTDTQYF.

The rearrangement uses TRBV5-1 and TRBJ2-2; 7 bases are shared with TRBD1. With V trimmed by 4 bases and J by 5 bases, 2 bases remained unmatched. Germline V lookup: CDR1 SGHRS, CDR2 YFSETQ. The CDR3 length is 13 residues. DNA of the CDR3: TGCGCCAGCAGCCAGGACAGGACCGGGGAGCTGTTTTTT. Residues: CASSQDRTGELFF. The full variable domain, rest sourced from reference TRBV5-1 and TRBJ2-2, is KAGVTQTPRYLIKTRGQQVTLSCSPISGHRSVSWYQQTPGQGLQFLFEYFSETQRNKGNFPGRFSGRQFSNSRSEMNVSTLELGDSALYLCASSQDRTGELFFGEGSRLTVL.

This chain uses TRBV6-6 with TRBJ2-7, with 12 bases aligning to TRBD2. The CDR3 contains 17 residues. Germline V gene sequence: CDR1 MNHNY, CDR2 SVGAGI (reference sequence). Trimming removed 5 bases from V and 0 bases from J; junction bases left unmatched: 8. The CDR3 loop is CASSRLAGAPSSYEQYF. CDR3 DNA sequence: TGTGCCAGCAGTCGACTAGCGGGGGCCCCGAGCTCCTACGAGCAGTACTTC.

The rearrangement joins TRBV3-1 (or the pseudogene TRBV3-2) to TRBJ2-3; a possible D gene is TRBD1 (6 bases). This CDR3 has 13 residues. The ends were cut back, 0 bases at V and 13 bases at J, with 14 bases in the middle. CDR1 LGHDT and CDR2 YNNKEL come from the germline V gene (reference sequence). The CDR3 spells CASSQDRGGTEYF. The CDR3 coding sequence is TGTGCCAGCAGCCAAGATAGAGGGGGAACCGAGTATTTT.

The J gene is TRBJ2-7, the V gene TRBV7-7; weak D call: TRBD1 (6 bases). CDR3 length: 13 amino acids. Trimming stripped 5 bases from V and 5 bases from J, with 13 bases between. Per germline, CDR1 SSHAT and CDR2 FNYEAQ (reference sequence). CDR3 amino acids: CASSPLTGNEQYF. The CDR3 DNA reads as TGTGCCAGCAGCCCGTTGACAGGCAACGAGCAGTACTTC.

The rearrangement uses TRBV29-1 and TRBJ2-2; TRBD1 matches 9 bases. V lost 4 bases, J lost 4 bases, and 10 bases stayed unmatched. This CDR3 contains 16 residues. CDR1 and CDR2 (germline): SQVTM, ANQGSEA. The CDR3 bases are TGCAGCGTTGCCCTCCGACAGGGGGTTAGCACCGGGGAGCTGTTTTTT. Protein sequence: CSVALRQGVSTGELFF.

The genes are TRBV2 and TRBJ2-1, with D tentatively TRBD2 (6 bases). V lost 2 bases, J lost 3 bases, and 11 bases lay in between. This CDR3 has 15 residues. Germline CDR1 SNHLY, CDR2 FYNNEI. CDR3 amino acids: CASSEWGVGYNEQFF. In DNA form, the CDR3 reads TGTGCCAGCAGTGAATGGGGGGTAGGCTACAATGAGCAGTTCTTC.

In its sample, this clone was seen a few times. In DNA form, the CDR3 reads TGCAGCGCCCTGGACAGGGGGGGCTACACCTTC. It specifies CSALDRGGYTF. V gene TRBV29-1 combines with J gene TRBJ1-2; 10 bases line up with TRBD1. Germline-derived CDR1 and CDR2 are SQVTM and ANQGSEA. The CDR3 covers 11 residues. With 7 bases clipped from V and 8 bases from J, the junction kept 4 bases outside the gene matches.

This chain uses TRBV5-1 with TRBJ2-3; 11 nucleotides line up with TRBD2. The CDR3 runs 15 residues. V was pared by 3 bases and J by 4 bases, with 4 bases of the junction left unmatched. In germline, CDR1 is SGHRS, CDR2 YFSETQ. CDR3 residues: CASSSGTSGADTQYF. The CDR3 DNA reads TGCGCCAGCAGCTCTGGGACTAGCGGAGCAGATACGCAGTATTTT.

This clone appeared a single time. V and J are TRBV3-1 (or the pseudogene TRBV3-2) and TRBJ2-7; TRBD1 is a possible D gene (6 bases). From germline, CDR1 is LGHDT and CDR2 YNNKEL (reference sequence). The V end was cut by 4 bases, the J end by 11 bases, with 21 bases between. The length of the CDR3 is 14 residues. The CDR3 spells CASSPTHGQSVEYF. The CDR3 region has the DNA TGTGCCAGCAGCCCGACGCATGGACAGTCTGTGGAGTACTTC.

The chain carries TRBV6-5 and TRBJ1-2; a possible D gene is TRBD1 (5 bases). V lost 2 bases to trimming and J lost 8 bases, with 12 bases between them. The CDR3 is 13 residues long. The germline gives CDR1 MNHEY, CDR2 SVGAGI. This CDR3 reads CASSYGGARGYTF. The CDR3 bases are TGTGCCAGCAGTTACGGCGGGGCGAGAGGCTACACCTTC.

The chain links TRBV10-3 to TRBJ2-3; a possible D gene is TRBD2 (6 bases). Germline assignment: CDR1 ENHRY and CDR2 SYGVKD. V was cut by 6 bases and J by 5 bases, with 21 bases left in between. The CDR3 length is 16 residues. CDR3 protein: CAISGGLAQGGDTQYF. CDR3 nucleotide sequence: TGTGCCATCAGCGGGGGACTCGCCCAGGGAGGAGATACGCAGTATTTT.

This chain uses TRBV2 with TRBJ2-1, with 9 bases that match TRBD2. Germline V gene lookup returns CDR1 SNHLY and CDR2 FYNNEI. The CDR3 contains 15 residues. After removal of 4 bases from V and 6 bases from J, the junction contained 7 bases not matched to a gene. The CDR3 spells CASSGSGGPGNEQFF. Written as DNA, the CDR3 is TGTGCCAGCAGTGGAAGCGGGGGGCCCGGCAATGAGCAGTTCTTC.

Written as DNA, the CDR3 is TGTGCCAGTAGCCTACAGGGAAGGAACACTGAAGCTTTCTTT. The encoded protein is CASSLQGRNTEAFF. This chain joins TRBV19 and TRBJ1-1; TRBD1 is a possible D gene (6 bases). Germline V lookup: CDR1 LNHDA, CDR2 SQIVND (reference sequence). The CDR3 is made up of 14 amino acids. V gave up 6 bases and J gave up 1 base, with 12 bases separating them.

The count of this clone is one. V gene TRBV4-1 combines with J gene TRBJ1-1; tentatively, D is TRBD1 (6 bases). The CDR3 runs to 14 residues. Per germline, CDR1 MGHRA and CDR2 YSYEKL. V was cut by 4 bases and J by 1 base, with 10 bases left in between. CDR3 loop: CASSRRGQNTEAFF. For the CDR3, the DNA is TGCGCCAGCAGCCGCAGGGGTCAGAACACTGAAGCTTTCTTT.

The chain is built from TRBV19 and TRBJ1-5; D might be TRBD1 (6 bases). Between the trimmed V and J ends, which lost 6 bases and 4 bases, there was a span of 16 bases. The CDR3 length is 15 residues. Germline assignment: CDR1 LNHDA and CDR2 SQIVND (reference sequence). Here the CDR3 reads CASSDLQGPNQPQHF. The CDR3 DNA reads as TGTGCCAGTAGCGATCTACAGGGTCCAAATCAGCCCCAGCATTTT.

The chain couples TRBV5-4 to TRBJ1-2, with a possible D match to TRBD1 (6 bases). With 4 bases removed from V and 5 bases from J, the gap between germline ends came to 15 bases. This CDR3 contains 14 residues. CDR1 SGHNT and CDR2 YYREEE come from the germline V gene (reference sequence). The chain's CDR3 is CASSPRDTGYGYTF. CDR3 coding DNA: TGTGCCAGCAGCCCCCGGGACACCGGGTATGGCTACACCTTC.

Relative to its sample, this clone is large. The genes are TRBV14 and TRBJ2-1; 11 bases line up with TRBD1. The CDR3 has 16 amino acids. Germline-derived CDR1 and CDR2 are SGHDN and FVKESK. Losses at the gene ends were 1 base for V and 5 bases for J; bases not matched to a gene: 4. The CDR3 spells CASSQVPGQGDNEQFF. The CDR3 region has the DNA TGTGCCAGCAGCCAAGTTCCGGGACAGGGGGACAATGAGCAGTTCTTC. Variable domain in full (rest from reference TRBV14 and TRBJ2-1): EAGVTQFPSHSVIEKGQTVTLRCDPISGHDNLYWYRRVMGKEIKFLLHFVKESKQDESGMPNNRFLAERTGGTYSTLKVQPAELEDSGVYFCASSQVPGQGDNEQFFGPGTRLTVL.

The CDR3 DNA follows: TGTGCCAGCAGCGTAGTCGCGGGGAGGGTAGAGACCCAGTACTTC. Protein product: CASSVVAGRVETQYF. This chain links TRBV9 with TRBJ2-5; TRBD2 aligns across 7 bases. The CDR3 loop spans 15 amino acids. The V and J ends lost 0 bases and 4 bases, in that order; junction bases with no gene match: 6. Germline loops: CDR1 SGDLS, CDR2 YYNGEE. Using reference TRBV9 and TRBJ2-5 for the parts outside the CDR3, the full variable domain is DSGVTQTPKHLITATGQRVTLRCSPRSGDLSVYWYQQSLDQGLQFLIQYYNGEERAKGNILERFSAQQFPDLHSELNLSSLELGDSALYFCASSVVAGRVETQYFGPGTRLLVL.

The rearrangement joins TRBV9 to TRBJ2-5, with 12 nucleotides matching TRBD1. The V segment lost 7 bases and the J segment 5 bases; nucleotides outside the gene matches: 9. This CDR3 region has 15 residues. Germline V lookup: CDR1 SGDLS, CDR2 YYNGEE. The CDR3: CASGNPGQGAETQYF. The CDR3 DNA reads as TGTGCCAGCGGGAATCCGGGACAGGGGGCGGAGACCCAGTACTTC.